This TCR beta chain was profiled in a study of cytomegalovirus exposure and HLA in healthy donors. CDR3 length: 13 residues. Germline-derived CDR1 and CDR2 are MNHNY and SVGAGI (reference sequence). V shed 6 bases, J shed 10 bases, and the junction held 6 bases outside the gene matches. PCR was performed using 60 Vbeta and 13 Jbeta primers. Assay: immunoSEQ multiplex PCR; the TCRdb copy retains only in-frame clones and omits some. The repertoire includes about 99,000 clones, around four fifths of them detected once, and approximately 2% sits in the top ten. The specimen sequenced was PBMCs. The rearrangement links TRBV6-6 to TRBJ1-6; 7 bases line up with TRBD1. The source is a woman in her thirties or forties in good health and CMV-seronegative. CDR3 amino acids: CASSGQGDSPLHF. In nucleotides, the CDR3 is TGTGCCAGCAGCGGGCAGGGGGACTCACCCCTCCACTTT.